Given below is one TCR beta chain in context. TCRdb independently ran MiXCR on the RT-PCR reads; one entry per CDR3 protein. The sample holds 920,000 or so distinct CDR3 sequences; roughly 18% are singletons and the top ten take 5% to 6.5%. The data stem from a study of patients and donors after allogeneic stem cell transplantation. Trimming took 3 bases from V and 4 from J, leaving 7 bases between them. The length of the CDR3 is 13 residues. The receptor's source is a human donor who was either an allogeneic HSCT recipient or a stem cell or donor lymphocyte infusion donor (not recorded which). It is not recorded whose cells these are; they may come from a transplant donor. Sequencing was performed on blood, either unsorted or a sorted T cell fraction (not recorded which). The rearrangement uses TRBV12-3 or TRBV12-4 and TRBJ1-3, with no clear D. CDR3 amino acids: CASSLAVGNTIYF. For the CDR3, the DNA is TGTGCCAGCAGTTTGGCGGTAGGAAACACCATATATTTT.